These 31 T cell receptor beta chains came from one sample sequenced in a study of blood T cell repertoires in COVID-19. This table comes from immunoSEQ multiplex PCR, and its TCRdb copy is limited to in-frame clones, with some not included. The table shows around 270,000 clones, with more than 70% occurring only once. The sequencing sample was made of peripheral blood. The receptors were sampled from a woman aged 45-65 years with acute or convalescent COVID-19.

V and J are TRBV4-3 and TRBJ1-6; D is possibly TRBD1 (5 bases). The CDR3 length is 19 residues. The V gene's germline CDR1 is LGHNA and CDR2 YSLEER. The ends were cut back, 2 bases at V and 5 bases at J, with 22 bases in the middle. The CDR3 nucleotides read TGCGCCAGCAGCCAAAGCCCCGACGGGGCGCGGGGCGATAATTCACCCCTCCACTTT. This translates into CASSQSPDGARGDNSPLHF.

The gene calls are TRBV27 and TRBJ1-1; D is undetermined. The CDR3 runs to 13 residues. The germline CDR1 and CDR2 sequences are MNHEY and SMNVEV (reference sequence). The germline V and J ends were trimmed by 3 bases and 6 bases, with 11 bases remaining between them. The CDR3 sequence is CASSLTGIAEAFF. The DNA of the CDR3 is TGTGCCAGCAGTTTGACGGGGATCGCTGAAGCTTTCTTT.

The rearrangement uses TRBV3-1 (or the pseudogene TRBV3-2) and TRBJ2-5, with 9 bases aligning to TRBD2. The CDR3 is 14 amino acids. Germline V gene sequence: CDR1 LGHDT, CDR2 YNNKEL (reference sequence). V trimming: 3 bases; J trimming: 5 bases; junction bases outside the gene matches: 4. CDR3 protein: CASSHSGSGETQYF. In DNA, the CDR3 is TGTGCCAGCAGCCATAGCGGGAGTGGTGAGACCCAGTACTTC.

As regards this clone: This specimen includes other DNA sequences encoding the same CDR3. This chain joins TRBV11-2 and TRBJ2-7; 9 bases map to TRBD1. The junction had 2 bases not matched to a gene; V was cut back by 1 base and J by 4 bases. This CDR3 has 14 amino acids. Germline CDR1 is SGHAT and CDR2 is FQNNGV. The CDR3 region is CASSLAQGAYEQYF. The CDR3 nucleotides are TGTGCCAGCAGCTTAGCACAGGGGGCATACGAGCAGTACTTC.

The CDR3 DNA reads TGTGCCAGCAGTGTTCGTCAGGGCGGGAGTTGGTACGAGCAGTACTTC. This codes for CASSVRQGGSWYEQYF. The V gene is TRBV25-1, the J gene TRBJ2-7; TRBD2 matches at 7 bases. Looked up from germline, CDR1 is MGHDK and CDR2 is SYGVNS. The CDR3 consists of 16 residues. The V and J ends lost 4 bases and 4 bases, in that order; junction bases with no gene match: 13.

The chain employs TRBV12-5 and TRBJ1-2; D uncertain. V lost 0 bases, J lost 0 bases, and 11 bases lay in between. The CDR3 length is 16 residues. Per germline, CDR1 LGHNT and CDR2 FRNRAP. As DNA, the CDR3 is TGTGCTAGTGGTTTGGTTGGCCCCTGGCCTAACTATGGCTACACCTTC. Its translation: CASGLVGPWPNYGYTF.

This chain joins TRBV30 and TRBJ2-3; TRBD2 aligns across 12 bases. With 1 base clipped from V and 3 bases from J, the junction kept 2 bases outside the gene matches. CDR3 length equals 15 residues. CDR1 and CDR2 from the germline V gene are GTSNPN and SVGIG (reference sequence). CDR3 nucleotide sequence: TGTGCCTGGAGTGGACTAGCGGGAGATACAGATACGCAGTATTTT. This gives the protein CAWSGLAGDTDTQYF.

This clone was detected only a few times. The J gene is TRBJ2-7, the V gene TRBV5-6; 10 nucleotides match TRBD1. CDR3 size: 14 residues. Germline values: CDR1 SGHDT, CDR2 YYEEEE. Trimming at V came to 4 bases and at J to 9 bases, leaving 10 bases not matched to a gene. CDR3 DNA sequence: TGTGCCAGCAGCCCCGGGACAGGGGTAGGGGTGCAGTACTTC. Translating gives CASSPGTGVGVQYF.

The J gene is TRBJ2-7, the V gene TRBV19, with D uncertain. Germline V CDR1 and CDR2: LNHDA, SQIVND (reference sequence). The CDR3 has 12 amino acids. V was shortened by 5 bases and J by 3 bases, with 8 bases between the two germline ends. CDR3 nucleotide sequence: TGTGCCAGTAGTCCTGACTTCTACGAGCAGTACTTC. Protein sequence: CASSPDFYEQYF.

The V gene is TRBV5-1, the J gene TRBJ2-1; D is possibly TRBD1 (5 bases). V gave up 6 bases and J gave up 0 bases, with 10 bases separating them. The CDR3 spans 14 residues. The V gene's germline CDR1 is SGHRS and CDR2 YFSETQ. This CDR3 reads CASNSGSSYNEQFF. The CDR3 DNA reads as TGCGCCAGCAATTCAGGGTCCTCCTACAATGAGCAGTTCTTC.

This chain connects TRBV28 to TRBJ2-7; 12 bases agree with TRBD2. The germline gives CDR1 MDHEN, CDR2 SYDVKM. J was trimmed by 5 bases and V by 5 bases; bases with no gene match: 7. This CDR3 has 15 residues. The CDR3 coding sequence is TGTGCCAGCAGTCCTCCGGGACTAGCGGGCCACGAGCAGTACTTC. It encodes CASSPPGLAGHEQYF.

The chain uses TRBV29-1 and TRBJ1-1; TRBD1 matches 7 bases. CDR3 length: 14 residues. After removal of 5 bases from V and 2 bases from J, the junction contained 8 bases not matched to a gene. Germline loops: CDR1 SQVTM, CDR2 ANQGSEA. In DNA form, the CDR3 reads TGCAGCGTTAGGTCGAGGGGGCGAAACACTGAAGCTTTCTTT. This gives the protein CSVRSRGRNTEAFF.

In this sample, this clone turned up once. The genes are TRBV15 and TRBJ2-7; D ambiguous. CDR3 length equals 15 residues. The ends were cut back, 1 base at V and 2 bases at J, with 12 bases in the middle. Looked up from germline, CDR1 is LNHNV and CDR2 is YYDKDF (reference sequence). The CDR3 spells CATSRGRTNPYEQYF. The CDR3 DNA reads TGTGCCACCAGCAGAGGCAGAACTAATCCCTACGAGCAGTACTTC.

This rearrangement joins TRBV3-1 (or the pseudogene TRBV3-2) to TRBJ2-7, with 10 bases that match TRBD2. After removal of 4 bases from V and 3 bases from J, the junction contained 9 bases not matched to a gene. The germline V gene encodes CDR1 LGHDT and CDR2 YNNKEL (reference sequence). This CDR3 has 16 residues. The CDR3 sequence: CASSPVPTSGYYEQYF. The CDR3 coding sequence is TGTGCCAGCAGCCCGGTGCCGACTAGCGGGTACTACGAGCAGTACTTC.

The J gene is TRBJ1-4, the V gene TRBV28, with 7 nucleotides matching TRBD1. The CDR3 sequence is 15 residues long. Germline-derived CDR1 and CDR2 are MDHEN and SYDVKM. Trimming at V came to 4 bases and at J to 7 bases, leaving 9 bases not matched to a gene. Written as DNA, the CDR3 is TGTGCCAGCAGTTCGGAGACAGGGTGGAGTGAAAAACTGTTTTTT. This translates into CASSSETGWSEKLFF.

CDR3 region: CASSYSDIQETQYF. The CDR3 coding sequence is TGTGCCAGCAGTTATTCCGACATACAAGAGACCCAGTACTTC. The chain combines TRBV6-5 with TRBJ2-5; D is undetermined. V was trimmed by 3 bases and J by 2 bases, leaving 10 bases between them. CDR3 size: 14 residues. Germline CDR1 is MNHEY and CDR2 is SVGAGI.

V gene TRBV28 combines with J gene TRBJ1-5; tentative D call: TRBD1 (5 bases). The V gene lost 3 bases and the J gene lost 7 bases, with 10 bases spanning the gap. The CDR3 is 13 residues long. Germline V lookup: CDR1 MDHEN, CDR2 SYDVKM. CDR3 region: CASSLSGEQPQHF. CDR3 DNA sequence: TGTGCCAGCAGTTTGTCGGGGGAACAGCCCCAGCATTTT.

The rearrangement uses TRBV6-2 or TRBV6-3 and TRBJ1-1; tentatively, D is TRBD1 (5 bases). Trimming removed 5 bases from V and 3 bases from J, with 16 bases in between. The CDR3 is 15 amino acids. In germline, CDR1 is MNHEY, CDR2 SVGEGT. CDR3 sequence: CASSPGGGSDTEAFF. CDR3 DNA sequence: TGTGCCAGCAGTCCGGGTGGGGGGAGCGACACTGAAGCTTTCTTT.

The chain carries TRBV30 and TRBJ1-4, with a weak D call TRBD1 (6 bases). Trimming removed 0 bases at V and 0 bases at J, with 17 bases between. The length of the CDR3 is 18 residues. Germline V gene lookup returns CDR1 GTSNPN and CDR2 SVGIG (reference sequence). DNA of the CDR3: TGTGCCTGGAGTGTGTACGGACAGCTACATGCAACTAATGAAAAACTGTTTTTT. It is translated as CAWSVYGQLHATNEKLFF.

J is TRBJ1-2 and V is TRBV18; TRBD1 might be the D (5 bases). The CDR3 runs 13 residues. CDR1 KGHSH and CDR2 LQKENI come from the germline V gene. Trimming removed 6 bases from V and 4 bases from J, with 12 bases in between. Here the CDR3 reads CASSRDSSYGYTF. The CDR3 region has the DNA TGTGCCAGCTCCAGGGATTCCAGCTATGGCTACACCTTC.

This chain uses TRBV5-3 with TRBJ2-1, with 10 positions matching TRBD1. TRBV5-3 is treated as an ORF (open reading frame) with a function not yet certain. This CDR3 is 14 amino acids long. The J segment lost 16 bases and the V segment lost 4 bases, leaving 14 bases of the junction unmatched. This CDR3 reads CARSQGQGRADSFF. Here the CDR3 DNA reads TGTGCCAGAAGCCAGGGACAGGGGAGGGCGGACTCTTTCTTC.

The chain uses TRBV3-1 (or the pseudogene TRBV3-2) and TRBJ2-1; D is possibly TRBD2 (6 bases). The ends were cut back, 0 bases at V and 13 bases at J, with 16 bases in the middle. Germline loops: CDR1 LGHDT, CDR2 YNNKEL (reference sequence). The CDR3 is made up of 14 amino acids. For the CDR3, the DNA is TGTGCCAGCAGCCAAGAAGTAACCGCGACTAGTCAGTTCTTC. As protein: CASSQEVTATSQFF.

The rearrangement links TRBV28 to TRBJ2-7; TRBD2 agrees at 7 bases. The germline gives CDR1 MDHEN, CDR2 SYDVKM. After removal of 5 bases from V and 0 bases from J, the junction contained 1 base not matched to a gene. The CDR3 has 13 amino acids. CDR3: CASSRGGSYEQYF. CDR3 nucleotides: TGTGCCAGCAGTCGCGGGGGCTCCTACGAGCAGTACTTC.

The chain joins TRBV24-1 to TRBJ1-2, with D possibly TRBD1 on 6 matching bases. Germline lookup yields CDR1 KGHDR and CDR2 SFDVKD. Trimming stripped 4 bases from V and 4 bases from J, with 15 bases between. The CDR3 is made up of 15 amino acids. The CDR3 region is CATSDGGRGVYGYTF. Written as DNA, the CDR3 is TGTGCCACCAGTGACGGCGGCAGGGGAGTCTATGGCTACACCTTC.

This clone has only a few counts. The V and J genes are TRBV9 and TRBJ1-1, with 9 bases fitting TRBD1. The CDR3 is made up of 15 amino acids. The V segment lost 0 bases and the J segment 6 bases; nucleotides outside the gene matches: 6. In germline, CDR1 is SGDLS, CDR2 YYNGEE. In DNA form, the CDR3 reads TGTGCCAGCAGCGTAGAGACAGGGGGTTGGGCTGAAGCTTTCTTT. It yields the protein CASSVETGGWAEAFF.

CDR3 DNA: TGTGCCAGCAGCTTGGTAGCCGGGGTGGTTGAAAAACTGTTTTTT. Translation gives CASSLVAGVVEKLFF. The chain joins TRBV5-5 to TRBJ1-4, with unresolved D. V lost 0 bases, J lost 7 bases, and 13 bases lay in between. The CDR3 loop spans 15 amino acids. Germline V CDR1 and CDR2: SGHKS, YYEKEE (reference sequence). The whole variable domain, filled in from reference TRBV5-5 and TRBJ1-4, reads DAGVTQSPTHLIKTRGQQVTLRCSPISGHKSVSWYQQVLGQGPQFIFQYYEKEERGRGNFPDRFSARQFPNYSSELNVNALLLGDSALYLCASSLVAGVVEKLFFGSGTQLSVL.

This clone is a singleton in its sample. The chain combines TRBV7-2 with TRBJ2-2, with D unresolved. In germline, CDR1 is SGHTA, CDR2 FQGNSA. The CDR3 has 15 amino acids. V was trimmed by 2 bases and J by 8 bases, leaving 15 bases between them. The CDR3 DNA sequence: TGTGCCAGCAGCTTAAGGCGCCCGCGGATGGGGGAGCTGTTTTTT. Protein sequence: CASSLRRPRMGELFF. Based on the CDR3 plus reference TRBV7-2 and TRBJ2-2, the full variable domain is GAGVSQSPSNKVTEKGKDVELRCDPISGHTALYWYRQSLGQGLEFLIYFQGNSAPDKSGLPSDRFSAERTGGSVSTLTIQRTQQEDSAVYLCASSLRRPRMGELFFGEGSRLTVL.

This clone occurred a few times. V usage is TRBV24-1 and J usage is TRBJ2-5; 10 nucleotides line up with TRBD2. Trimming at V came to 5 bases and at J to 0 bases, leaving 8 bases not matched to a gene. The germline CDR1 and CDR2 sequences are KGHDR and SFDVKD. The CDR3 spans 17 residues. The CDR3 here is CATSASGTSAYQETQYF. CDR3 nucleotides: TGTGCCACCAGTGCTTCCGGGACTAGCGCGTACCAAGAGACCCAGTACTTC.

In DNA form, the CDR3 reads TGTGCCAGCAGGGGGATAGGTGTCGGAGCGGGAGCAGGTGAGCAGTTCTTC. This translates into CASRGIGVGAGAGEQFF. The chain joins TRBV7-8 to TRBJ2-1; TRBD2 agrees at 8 bases. This CDR3 contains 17 residues. The germline CDR1 and CDR2 sequences are SGHVS and FQNEAQ. Trimming at V came to 6 bases and at J to 9 bases, leaving 19 bases not matched to a gene. Full variable domain (rest looked up from reference TRBV7-8 and TRBJ2-1): GAGVSQSPRYKVAKRGQDVALRCDPISGHVSLFWYQQALGQGPEFLTYFQNEAQLDKSGLPSDRFFAERPEGSVSTLKIQRTQQEDSAVYLCASRGIGVGAGAGEQFFGPGTRLTVL.

The DNA of the CDR3 is TGTGCCACCAGTGACCCATCGAACAAGGACAGGGGAAGCACAGATACGCAGTATTTT. Its translation: CATSDPSNKDRGSTDTQYF. The gene calls are TRBV24-1 and TRBJ2-3, with 9 bases identical to TRBD1. Trimming cost V 4 bases and J 0 bases; bases outside gene matches: 13. This CDR3 has 19 residues. The germline V gene has CDR1 KGHDR and CDR2 SFDVKD.

The V gene is TRBV29-1, the J gene TRBJ1-1; TRBD1 aligns across 7 bases. The CDR3 is 15 amino acids. Germline loops: CDR1 SQVTM, CDR2 ANQGSEA. The trim removed 7 bases at V and 1 base at J, leaving 12 bases unmatched. The CDR3 DNA follows: TGCAGCGGAGTTACGGGCCAGGGGGGGAACACTGAAGCTTTCTTT. Residues: CSGVTGQGGNTEAFF.